A single sample is the source of the 29 T cell receptor beta chains below, sequenced in a study of response to subunit inactivated influenza vaccine. A single record per CDR3 protein comes from TCRdb applying MiXCR to the RT-PCR reads. This table has around 320,000 distinct CDR3 sequences, 20% to 25% appearing once. The source material was PBMCs from blood, sampled about 19 months after vaccination. Every receptor here comes from a man between 50 and 69 years old who received an inactivated influenza vaccine.

This clonotype was seen only a few times. CDR3: CASSLKSANTGELFF. The CDR3 DNA sequence: TGTGCCAGCAGTTTAAAGTCAGCAAACACCGGGGAGCTGTTTTTT. The chain uses TRBV12-3 or TRBV12-4 and TRBJ2-2; D remains unclear. The CDR3 covers 15 residues. Deletions cut 2 bases from V and 2 bases from J, with 9 bases between.

CDR3 in DNA: TGTGCCAGCAGCTACCTGGCAGGGGGATATTCACCCCTCCACTTT. The encoded protein is CASSYLAGGYSPLHF. The genes are TRBV7-2 and TRBJ1-6; 7 bases line up with TRBD1. CDR1 and CDR2 from the germline V gene are SGHTA and FQGNSA. Trimming cost V 4 bases and J 8 bases; bases outside gene matches: 8. This CDR3 is 15 amino acids long. Full variable domain (outside the CDR3, taken from reference TRBV7-2 and TRBJ1-6): GAGVSQSPSNKVTEKGKDVELRCDPISGHTALYWYRQSLGQGLEFLIYFQGNSAPDKSGLPSDRFSAERTGGSVSTLTIQRTQQEDSAVYLCASSYLAGGYSPLHFGNGTRLTVT.

The gene calls are TRBV4-3 and TRBJ2-3; D possibly corresponds to TRBD2 (6 bases). Trimming stripped 2 bases from V and 4 bases from J, with 16 bases between. Germline CDR1 LGHNA, CDR2 YSLEER. The CDR3 totals 16 residues. The CDR3 protein is CASSQWGEDGPDTQYF. CDR3 coding DNA: TGCGCCAGCAGCCAATGGGGGGAGGACGGGCCAGATACGCAGTATTTT.

The chain joins TRBV6-1 to TRBJ2-2, with D possibly called TRBD1 or TRBD2 (6 bases each). This CDR3 comprises 17 residues. V lost 2 bases and J lost 4, with 17 bases in between. CDR1 is MNHNS and CDR2 is SASEGT in the germline V gene. The CDR3 nucleotides are TGTGCCAGCAGTGAACTCGGCGGGACAAGTGTCACCGGGGAGCTGTTTTTT. Protein sequence: CASSELGGTSVTGELFF.

This clonotype was found a few times. V and J are TRBV10-3 and TRBJ2-1; possibly TRBD2 for D (6 bases). Per the germline V gene, CDR1 is ENHRY and CDR2 is SYGVKD. The CDR3 has 15 amino acids. Trimming took off 3 bases at V and 2 bases at J, with 11 bases between the two ends. The CDR3 loop reads CAISDGGSTYNEQFF. CDR3 nucleotide sequence: TGTGCCATCAGTGACGGGGGATCTACCTACAATGAGCAGTTCTTC.

The chain uses TRBV20-1 and TRBJ2-1; the match to TRBD2 covers 9 bases. J gave up 7 bases and V 6 bases, and 7 bases lay outside the gene matches. Germline values: CDR1 DFQATT, CDR2 SNEGSKA (reference sequence). The CDR3 is 13 residues long. CDR3: CSAYRTSENEQFF. CDR3 DNA: TGCAGTGCGTACCGGACTAGCGAGAATGAGCAGTTCTTC.

In this sample, this clonotype turned up once. The CDR3 is CSAPPEILAKNIQYF. CDR3 nucleotides: TGCAGTGCCCCTCCAGAAATACTAGCCAAAAACATTCAGTACTTC. The chain carries TRBV20-1 and TRBJ2-4; D gene unclear. The CDR3 is 15 amino acids. V was pared by 6 bases and J by 0 bases, with 15 bases between. Germline V gene sequence: CDR1 DFQATT, CDR2 SNEGSKA (reference sequence).

There are a few counts of this clonotype. The V call is TRBV11-2, the J call TRBJ2-1, with 9 bases fitting TRBD2. The ends lost 5 bases at V and 0 bases at J; junction bases unmatched: 8. The CDR3 is 17 residues long. From germline, CDR1 is SGHAT and CDR2 FQNNGV. This CDR3 reads CASSTLRTSVSYNEQFF. The CDR3 nucleotides are TGTGCCAGCAGCACCTTGAGGACTAGCGTCTCCTACAATGAGCAGTTCTTC. Based on the CDR3 plus reference TRBV11-2 and TRBJ2-1, the full variable domain is EAGVAQSPRYKIIEKRQSVAFWCNPISGHATLYWYQQILGQGPKLLIQFQNNGVVDDSQLPKDRFSAERLKGVDSTLKIQPAKLEDSAVYLCASSTLRTSVSYNEQFFGPGTRLTVL.

This clonotype was picked up a small number of times. This chain joins TRBV5-6 and TRBJ1-5; D may be TRBD1 (5 bases). From germline, CDR1 is SGHDT and CDR2 YYEEEE. The ends were cut back, 2 bases at V and 5 bases at J, with 11 bases in the middle. This CDR3 is 14 amino acids long. The CDR3 DNA reads as TGTGCCAGCAGCTTTCGGGGGTTCCATCAGCCCCAGCATTTT. Residues: CASSFRGFHQPQHF.

The V and J genes are TRBV18 and TRBJ2-7; unclear D gene. There are 12 residues in the CDR3. Germline V gene data show CDR1 as KGHSH and CDR2 as LQKENI. The germline V and J ends were trimmed by 2 bases and 6 bases, with 8 bases remaining between them. The CDR3: CASSPYSSEQYF. CDR3 bases: TGTGCCAGCTCACCATACAGTTCCGAGCAGTACTTC.

The chain links TRBV4-3 to TRBJ2-2; D is undetermined. The CDR3 has 15 amino acids. Trimming took 2 bases from V and 3 from J, leaving 10 bases between them. CDR1 and CDR2 from the germline V gene are LGHNA and YSLEER. Here the CDR3 DNA reads TGCGCCAGCAGCCAACTTTCTAGGCACACCGGGGAGCTGTTTTTT. Its protein product is CASSQLSRHTGELFF.

The chain joins TRBV6-4 to TRBJ1-2; the match to TRBD1 covers 10 bases. The CDR3 is made up of 16 amino acids. The V gene end was trimmed by 5 bases and the J gene end by 4 bases; junction bases not matched to a gene: 10. Germline assignment: CDR1 MRHNA and CDR2 SNTAGT. CDR3 amino acids: CASSLEPGQGFYGYTF. In DNA, the CDR3 is TGTGCCAGCAGTCTCGAACCGGGACAGGGGTTCTATGGCTACACCTTC.

The chain uses TRBV29-1 and TRBJ2-5; unclear D gene. Germline V gene lookup returns CDR1 SQVTM and CDR2 ANQGSEA. The CDR3 sequence is 13 residues long. The V gene lost 4 bases and the J gene lost 3 bases, with 12 bases spanning the gap. DNA for the CDR3: TGCAGCGTTGCCTTACAGTTAAAAGAGACCCAGTACTTC. It encodes CSVALQLKETQYF.

This clonotype was counted between two and nine times. J is TRBJ1-3 and V is TRBV7-9; D perhaps matches TRBD1 (5 bases). Looked up from germline, CDR1 is SEHNR and CDR2 is FQNEAQ (reference sequence). V lost 3 bases, J lost 2 bases, and 14 bases lay in between. CDR3 size: 16 residues. The CDR3 nucleotides are TGTGCCAGCAGCTTTTTGCCGGGGGTGGCTGGAAACACCATATATTTT. Translated, it gives CASSFLPGVAGNTIYF.

The chain is built from TRBV20-1 and TRBJ2-7; 8 bases are a match to TRBD1. V lost 0 bases to trimming and J lost 3 bases; unmatched junction nucleotides: 16. The germline CDR1 and CDR2 sequences are DFQATT and SNEGSKA (reference sequence). The CDR3 loop spans 18 amino acids. This chain's CDR3 is CSARDIAAGGHLIYEQYF. CDR3 DNA sequence: TGCAGTGCTAGAGATATCGCGGCAGGGGGCCACCTAATCTACGAGCAGTACTTC.

The chain links TRBV12-3 or TRBV12-4 to TRBJ1-3; D not resolved. The CDR3 contains 16 residues. Trimming stripped 2 bases from V and 0 bases from J, with 11 bases between. The CDR3 DNA reads as TGTGCCAGCAGTTTAAGGGCCCCGAGCTCTGGAAACACCATATATTTT. Translation: CASSLRAPSSGNTIYF.

The chain employs TRBV12-3 or TRBV12-4 and TRBJ2-5, with TRBD1 identical over 8 bases. The V gene end was trimmed by 5 bases and the J gene end by 4 bases; junction bases not matched to a gene: 3. The CDR3 runs to 13 residues. The CDR3: CASSGTGGETQYF. In DNA form, the CDR3 reads TGTGCCAGCAGTGGGACAGGCGGAGAGACCCAGTACTTC.

The table lists this clonotype with many counts. The CDR3 DNA sequence: TGTGCCAGCAGCCTAGACGTGAGCTCCTACAATGAGCAGTTCTTC. It codes for CASSLDVSSYNEQFF. This chain uses TRBV5-5 with TRBJ2-1; no clear D. This CDR3 contains 15 residues. Trimming removed 4 bases at V and 0 bases at J, with 11 bases between. The V gene's germline CDR1 is SGHKS and CDR2 YYEKEE (reference sequence).

This clonotype occurred a few times. The rearrangement joins TRBV29-1 to TRBJ2-7, with no clear D. This CDR3 has 11 residues. V was trimmed by 4 bases and J by 3 bases, leaving 7 bases between them. Per germline, CDR1 SQVTM and CDR2 ANQGSEA. CDR3 bases: TGCAGCGTTGTTCGCAGCTACGAGCAGTACTTC. It specifies CSVVRSYEQYF.

The rearrangement uses TRBV3-1 and TRBJ2-1, with D possibly being TRBD1 or TRBD2 (5 bases each). Germline CDR1 LGHDT, CDR2 YNNKEL (reference sequence). The CDR3 length is 16 residues. The ends were cut back, 6 bases at V and 0 bases at J, with 15 bases in the middle. Here the CDR3 DNA reads TGTGCCAGCAGTCGCGTTCGTGGGGGCTCCTACAATGAGCAGTTCTTC. Translation gives CASSRVRGGSYNEQFF.

The chain recombines TRBV4-1 with TRBJ2-7; D unresolved. The V end lost 3 bases, the J end lost 7 bases, and 10 bases lay between the germline ends. The germline gives CDR1 MGHRA, CDR2 YSYEKL. There are 12 residues in the CDR3. CDR3 in DNA: TGCGCCAGCAGCCAGATCAATACGGAGCAGTACTTC. It yields the protein CASSQINTEQYF.

The chain employs TRBV12-3 or TRBV12-4 and TRBJ2-7; the D gene is possibly TRBD2 (6 bases). V lost 3 bases, J lost 4 bases, and 13 bases lay in between. The CDR3 runs 14 residues. The CDR3 reads CASSFGGDRYEQYF. For the CDR3, the DNA is TGTGCCAGCAGTTTCGGAGGGGATCGATACGAGCAGTACTTC.

This clonotype has more than one count but fewer than ten. The genes are TRBV3-1 and TRBJ1-2; tentative D call: TRBD1 (5 bases). V was pared by 4 bases and J by 4 bases, with 13 bases between. The CDR3 extends over 14 amino acids. Germline V gene sequence: CDR1 LGHDT, CDR2 YNNKEL (reference sequence). CDR3: CASSRSGTVYGYTF. The CDR3 DNA reads as TGTGCCAGCAGCCGCTCGGGGACGGTCTATGGCTACACCTTC.

This clonotype was detected a few times. This chain connects TRBV3-1 to TRBJ1-1; 8 nucleotides align to TRBD1. This CDR3 comprises 15 residues. CDR1 is LGHDT and CDR2 is YNNKEL in the germline V gene (reference sequence). V lost 4 bases, J lost 5 bases, and 9 bases stayed unmatched. This CDR3 reads CASSPSDRAATEAFF. The CDR3 nucleotides read TGTGCCAGCAGCCCGTCGGACAGGGCGGCGACTGAAGCTTTCTTT.

The V gene is TRBV7-9, the J gene TRBJ2-1, with D possibly being TRBD1 (6 bases). The CDR3 sequence is 16 residues long. V was cut by 8 bases and J by 5 bases, with 22 bases left in between. Germline V CDR1 and CDR2: SEHNR, FQNEAQ (reference sequence). Here the CDR3 DNA reads TGTGCCAGCGCTTCGGACAGACTACCCAGAAACAATGAGCAGTTCTTC. Encoded protein: CASASDRLPRNNEQFF.

This clonotype was picked up many times. The chain joins TRBV7-2 to TRBJ1-5, with no clear D. In germline, CDR1 is SGHTA, CDR2 FQGNSA. Trimming took 0 bases from V and 10 from J, leaving 7 bases between them. CDR3 length: 12 amino acids. The CDR3 DNA follows: TGTGCCAGCAGCTTAGCGCTGTCCCCCCAGCATTTT. Protein: CASSLALSPQHF. The full variable domain, with the rest looked up from reference TRBV7-2 and TRBJ1-5, is GAGVSQSPSNKVTEKGKDVELRCDPISGHTALYWYRQSLGQGLEFLIYFQGNSAPDKSGLPSDRFSAERTGGSVSTLTIQRTQQEDSAVYLCASSLALSPQHFGDGTRLSIL.

V and J are TRBV5-1 and TRBJ2-2; TRBD1 agrees at 8 bases. Germline CDR1 is SGHRS and CDR2 is YFSETQ. V lost 1 base, J lost 3 bases, and 2 bases stayed unmatched. The CDR3 contains 15 residues. The CDR3 DNA follows: TGCGCCAGCAGCTTGTTGGGACAGGACACCGGGGAGCTGTTTTTT. Translation: CASSLLGQDTGELFF.

This clonotype came up a few times. This chain connects TRBV3-1 to TRBJ1-3, with TRBD1 as a possible D gene (5 bases). The CDR3 spans 16 residues. The V gene's germline CDR1 is LGHDT and CDR2 YNNKEL (reference sequence). V lost 3 bases, J lost 0 bases, and 12 bases lay in between. DNA of the CDR3: TGTGCCAGCAGCCAGGACAAGACAGTCTCTGGAAACACCATATATTTT. This codes for CASSQDKTVSGNTIYF.

Only one count was recorded for this clonotype. V and J are TRBV20-1 and TRBJ2-2, with 10 bases aligning to TRBD2. The V segment lost 1 base and the J segment 7 bases; nucleotides outside the gene matches: 3. There are 14 residues in the CDR3. Germline CDR1 is DFQATT and CDR2 is SNEGSKA (reference sequence). This chain's CDR3 is CSARGLAGIGELFF. CDR3 bases: TGCAGTGCTAGAGGACTAGCGGGTATCGGGGAGCTGTTTTTT.